The present entry profiles one TCR beta chain with its context. Study members were between about 18 and 95 years old and lived in over 20 US regions. Clinical history as reported by participants underpinned cohort assignment. In the original processing: Estimates of nucleated cell counts were drawn from the amplification of reference gene primers. This table comes from immunoSEQ multiplex PCR, and its TCRdb copy is limited to in-frame clones, with some not included. V, J and clone size derive from that table, while D and trimming were established from the DNA sequence. The table lists around 360,000 clones, more than 85% of them singletons, with around 3% in the top ten. This record comes from a study of blood T cell repertoires in COVID-19. Study information: Samples taken during acute and convalescent COVID-19 were collected in the United States, Italy and Spain.

The germline gives CDR1 LNHDA, CDR2 SQIVND (reference sequence). The CDR3 covers 15 residues. Trimming cost V 1 base and J 4 bases; bases outside gene matches: 4. This TCR was sampled from a woman aged 25 to 45 who had recovered from COVID-19. The sequenced sample consisted of PBMCs or T cells enriched from blood (not recorded which). The chain is built from TRBV19 and TRBJ1-5; 7 bases are a match to TRBD1. The CDR3 loop reads CASSIGSGGNQPQHF. CDR3 sequence (DNA): TGTGCCAGTAGTATAGGCTCAGGGGGTAATCAGCCCCAGCATTTT.